The rows below give T cell receptor beta chains drawn from one sample of a study of cytomegalovirus exposure and HLA in healthy donors. Profiling relied on immunoSEQ multiplex PCR, and the TCRdb table lists in-frame clones only, not all of them. The data hold roughly 180,000 clones, with 75% to 85% observed a single time. The sample consisted of PBMCs. These receptors all come from a woman in her 30s in good health and CMV-seropositive. The CDR3 runs from the conserved cysteine through the conserved F or W. D genes are given only for firm matches. Expanded clones get a size class; other rows say once, few or many, or leave the size out.

CDR3aa: CASSASGEDTGELFF
CDR3nt: TGTGCCAGCAGCGCTAGCGGGGAGGACACCGGGGAGCTGTTTTTT
d_gene: TRBD2
j_gene: TRBJ2-2
abundance: few
v_gene: TRBV9
len: 15

CDR3aa: CASSQDRGTGSDTQYF
CDR3nt: TGTGCCAGCAGCCAAGATCGGGGGACAGGGTCGGATACGCAGTATTTT
d_gene: TRBD1
j_gene: TRBJ2-3
abundance: NA
v_gene: TRBV4-2
len: 16

CDR3aa: CASSERRATSYTF
CDR3nt: TGTGCCAGCAGTGAAAGGAGGGCTACTTCGTACACCTTC
d_gene: NA
j_gene: TRBJ1-2
abundance: NA
v_gene: TRBV6-1
len: 13

CDR3aa: CASSGRGGSGNTIYF
CDR3nt: TGTGCCAGCAGCGGGAGGGGGGGCTCAGGAAACACCATATATTTT
d_gene: NA
j_gene: TRBJ1-3
abundance: NA
v_gene: TRBV25-1
len: 15

CDR3aa: CASRLAGAGTGELFF
CDR3nt: TGTGCCAGCAGGCTAGCGGGGGCCGGCACCGGGGAGCTGTTTTTT
d_gene: TRBD2
j_gene: TRBJ2-2
abundance: NA
v_gene: TRBV27
len: 15

CDR3aa: CASSRSTGSGYTF
CDR3nt: TGTGCCAGCAGCCGATCGACAGGGTCTGGCTACACCTTC
d_gene: TRBD1
j_gene: TRBJ1-2
abundance: NA
v_gene: TRBV16
len: 13

CDR3aa: CSAMYRTNYGYTF
CDR3nt: TGCAGCGCGATGTACAGGACCAACTATGGCTACACCTTC
d_gene: NA
j_gene: TRBJ1-2
abundance: NA
v_gene: TRBV29-1
len: 13

CDR3aa: CASSQGGGDEKLFF
CDR3nt: TGCGCCAGCAGCCAAGGAGGGGGGGATGAAAAACTGTTTTTT
d_gene: NA
j_gene: TRBJ1-4
abundance: NA
v_gene: TRBV4-3
len: 14

CDR3aa: CASSPRTSTDTQYF
CDR3nt: TGTGCCAGCAGTCCCCGGACTAGCACAGATACGCAGTATTTT
d_gene: NA
j_gene: TRBJ2-3
abundance: NA
v_gene: TRBV2
len: 14

CDR3aa: CASSEVEGKNIQYF
CDR3nt: TGTGCCAGCAGTGAAGTGGAGGGCAAAAACATTCAGTACTTC
d_gene: NA
j_gene: TRBJ2-4
abundance: NA
v_gene: TRBV2
len: 14

CDR3aa: CASSLRETQYF
CDR3nt: TGTGCCAGCAGTTTACGGGAGACCCAGTACTTC
d_gene: NA
j_gene: TRBJ2-5
abundance: NA
v_gene: TRBV28
len: 11

CDR3aa: CASSPAQGFSGNTIYF
CDR3nt: TGTGCCAGCTCACCGGCCCAGGGATTCTCTGGAAACACCATATATTTT
d_gene: NA
j_gene: TRBJ1-3
abundance: NA
v_gene: TRBV18
len: 16

CDR3aa: CASSQGRRTNEKLFF
CDR3nt: TGCGCCAGCTCACAGGGCCGCAGGACTAATGAAAAACTGTTTTTT
d_gene: NA
j_gene: TRBJ1-4
abundance: NA
v_gene: TRBV5-1
len: 15

CDR3aa: CASSPSGQVNYEQYF
CDR3nt: TGTGCCAGCAGCCCGAGCGGACAGGTAAACTACGAGCAGTACTTC
d_gene: TRBD1
j_gene: TRBJ2-7
abundance: NA
v_gene: TRBV5-6
len: 15

CDR3aa: CASSKGGTSGANVLTF
CDR3nt: TGTGCCAGCAGCAAGGGGGGGACGTCTGGGGCCAACGTCCTGACTTTC
d_gene: NA
j_gene: TRBJ2-6
abundance: once
v_gene: TRBV7-2
len: 16

CDR3aa: CASSPDRLNEQFF
CDR3nt: TGTGCCAGCAGCCCAGACAGACTCAATGAGCAGTTCTTC
d_gene: NA
j_gene: TRBJ2-1
abundance: NA
v_gene: TRBV7-2
len: 13

CDR3aa: CASSLRGRGLINEQFF
CDR3nt: TGCGCCAGCAGCCTAAGGGGCAGGGGGCTAATAAATGAGCAGTTCTTC
d_gene: TRBD1
j_gene: TRBJ2-1
abundance: NA
v_gene: TRBV5-1
len: 16

CDR3aa: CASLSGRGGTDTQYF
CDR3nt: TGTGCTAGCCTGTCCGGCAGAGGTGGCACAGATACGCAGTATTTT
d_gene: NA
j_gene: TRBJ2-3
abundance: NA
v_gene: TRBV12-5
len: 15

CDR3aa: CASSAELWREQFF
CDR3nt: TGTGCCAGCAGCGCTGAGTTGTGGAGAGAGCAGTTCTTC
d_gene: NA
j_gene: TRBJ2-1
abundance: NA
v_gene: TRBV6-4
len: 13

CDR3aa: CASSTRPDLSPLHF
CDR3nt: TGTGCCAGCAGTACCAGGCCAGATCTTTCACCCCTCCACTTT
d_gene: NA
j_gene: TRBJ1-6
abundance: NA
v_gene: TRBV6-4
len: 14

CDR3aa: CASSQGRGGSWETQYF
CDR3nt: TGCGCCAGCAGCCAAGGACGGGGGGGATCGTGGGAGACCCAGTACTTC
d_gene: TRBD2
j_gene: TRBJ2-5
abundance: NA
v_gene: TRBV4-3
len: 16

CDR3aa: CASSQEWDRPSYEQYF
CDR3nt: TGCGCCAGCAGCCAAGAATGGGACAGGCCCTCCTACGAGCAGTACTTC
d_gene: TRBD1
j_gene: TRBJ2-7
abundance: NA
v_gene: TRBV4-3
len: 16

CDR3aa: CASSGAGVNYGYTF
CDR3nt: TGTGCCAGCAGCGGTGCAGGGGTTAACTATGGCTACACCTTC
d_gene: NA
j_gene: TRBJ1-2
abundance: NA
v_gene: TRBV9
len: 14

CDR3aa: CASSVGQGGIYGYTF
CDR3nt: TGTGCCAGCAGCGTAGGTCAGGGGGGTATCTATGGCTACACCTTC
d_gene: TRBD1
j_gene: TRBJ1-2
abundance: NA
v_gene: TRBV9
len: 15

CDR3aa: CASSRGQFQETQYF
CDR3nt: TGTGCCAGCAGCCGGGGACAGTTCCAAGAGACCCAGTACTTC
d_gene: TRBD1
j_gene: TRBJ2-5
abundance: NA
v_gene: TRBV7-7
len: 14

CDR3aa: CASSGGGNNEQFF
CDR3nt: TGTGCCAGCAGCGGGGGGGGAAACAATGAGCAGTTCTTC
d_gene: TRBD2
j_gene: TRBJ2-1
abundance: few
v_gene: TRBV28
len: 13

CDR3aa: CASTPGQGWRKAFF
CDR3nt: TGTGCCAGTACCCCGGGACAGGGCTGGAGGAAAGCTTTCTTT
d_gene: TRBD1
j_gene: TRBJ1-1
abundance: NA
v_gene: TRBV19
len: 14

CDR3aa: CASSLKTDTEAFF
CDR3nt: TGTGCCAGCAGCTTAAAGACAGACACTGAAGCTTTCTTT
d_gene: NA
j_gene: TRBJ1-1
abundance: NA
v_gene: TRBV11-3
len: 13

CDR3aa: CAWRELGRGTNTGELFF
CDR3nt: TGTGCCTGGAGGGAACTGGGCAGGGGTACGAACACCGGGGAGCTGTTTTTT
d_gene: NA
j_gene: TRBJ2-2
abundance: NA
v_gene: TRBV30
len: 17

CDR3aa: CASSSKIGQSNYGYTF
CDR3nt: TGTGCCAGCAGCTCCAAGATCGGACAGAGTAACTATGGCTACACCTTC
d_gene: NA
j_gene: TRBJ1-2
abundance: NA
v_gene: TRBV7-2
len: 16

CDR3aa: CASSPSSTETQYF
CDR3nt: TGTGCCAGCAGCCCTTCTAGCACCGAGACCCAGTACTTC
d_gene: NA
j_gene: TRBJ2-5
abundance: NA
v_gene: TRBV7-3
len: 13

CDR3aa: CATIYSSGNTIYF
CDR3nt: TGTGCCACCATTTACAGCTCTGGAAACACCATATATTTT
d_gene: NA
j_gene: TRBJ1-3
abundance: NA
v_gene: TRBV28
len: 13

CDR3aa: CASRLARGPCTDTQYF
CDR3nt: TGTGCAAGTCGCTTAGCGAGGGGGCCCTGCACAGATACGCAGTATTTT
d_gene: NA
j_gene: TRBJ2-3
abundance: NA
v_gene: TRBV12-2
len: 16

CDR3aa: CASSEIYGTGGQETQYF
CDR3nt: TGTGCCAGCAGCGAGATATACGGGACAGGGGGGCAAGAGACCCAGTACTTC
d_gene: TRBD1
j_gene: TRBJ2-5
abundance: NA
v_gene: TRBV7-9
len: 17

CDR3aa: CASSKVVRARKDTQYF
CDR3nt: TGTGCCAGCAGCAAAGTAGTGAGGGCGCGGAAGGATACGCAGTATTTT
d_gene: NA
j_gene: TRBJ2-3
abundance: NA
v_gene: TRBV21-1
len: 16